Following are 19 T cell receptor beta chains from one sample sequenced in a study of neurological immune-mediated disorders. Each CDR3 protein gets one entry after TCRdb re-called the 5' RACE reads with MiXCR. The sample carries roughly 38,000 distinct CDR3 sequences, 2.5% recorded once. The sample was PBMCs. Receptors were obtained from a man aged 25 to 45 with multiple sclerosis.

In this sample, this clonotype turned up a few times. This chain connects TRBV20-1 to TRBJ2-7; tentatively, D is TRBD2 (5 bases). Per germline, CDR1 DFQATT and CDR2 SNEGSKA (reference sequence). V was shortened by 0 bases and J by 1 base, with 10 bases between the two germline ends. This CDR3 has 14 residues. Here the CDR3 reads CSARDPGSSYEQYF. DNA of the CDR3: TGCAGTGCTAGAGATCCGGGGTCTTCCTACGAGCAGTACTTC.

This clonotype was recorded at least ten times. Here the CDR3 DNA reads TGCAGTGCTAGAGCGACTAGCGGGAGTGGTGAGCAGTTCTTC. It yields the protein CSARATSGSGEQFF. This chain links TRBV20-1 with TRBJ2-1; 12 bases map to TRBD2. The CDR3 runs 14 residues. Germline V gives CDR1 DFQATT, CDR2 SNEGSKA (reference sequence). V trimming: 1 base; J trimming: 9 bases; junction bases outside the gene matches: 4.

The table lists this clonotype with many counts. The chain employs TRBV5-5 and TRBJ2-7; TRBD1 aligns across 7 bases. The CDR3 runs 14 residues. Germline loops: CDR1 SGHKS, CDR2 YYEKEE (reference sequence). Unmatched junction bases numbered 7, after V lost 5 bases and J lost 2 bases. In DNA form, the CDR3 reads TGTGCCAGCAGTTCCCCGGGGACAGCCTACGAGCAGTACTTC. Its protein product is CASSSPGTAYEQYF. The complete variable domain, with remaining parts taken from reference TRBV5-5 and TRBJ2-7, reads DAGVTQSPTHLIKTRGQQVTLRCSPISGHKSVSWYQQVLGQGPQFIFQYYEKEERGRGNFPDRFSARQFPNYSSELNVNALLLGDSALYLCASSSPGTAYEQYFGPGTRLTVT.

This clonotype was picked up many times. V gene TRBV5-6 combines with J gene TRBJ1-1; no firm D call. V dropped 0 bases and J dropped 1 base, with 7 bases sitting between them. This CDR3 contains 14 residues. The germline V gene encodes CDR1 SGHDT and CDR2 YYEEEE. The CDR3 DNA is TGTGCCAGCAGCTTGGGGCCGGGGAACACTGAAGCTTTCTTT. This sequence encodes CASSLGPGNTEAFF.

In this sample, this clonotype turned up many times. The chain uses TRBV7-8 and TRBJ2-7; D not certain. The CDR3 runs to 15 residues. The germline V gene has CDR1 SGHVS and CDR2 FQNEAQ. The V end was cut by 4 bases, the J end by 6 bases, with 19 bases between. CDR3 loop: CASSSPMAKTSEQYF. CDR3 nucleotide sequence: TGTGCCAGCAGCTCCCCTATGGCTAAGACCTCCGAGCAGTACTTC. Using reference TRBV7-8 and TRBJ2-7 for the parts outside the CDR3, the full variable domain is GAGVSQSPRYKVAKRGQDVALRCDPISGHVSLFWYQQALGQGPEFLTYFQNEAQLDKSGLPSDRFFAERPEGSVSTLKIQRTQQEDSAVYLCASSSPMAKTSEQYFGPGTRLTVT.

This clonotype appeared many times. The chain uses TRBV20-1 and TRBJ2-7; D unclear. CDR1 and CDR2 from the germline V gene are DFQATT and SNEGSKA (reference sequence). Trimming removed 5 bases from V and 2 bases from J, with 19 bases in between. CDR3 length equals 15 residues. CDR3 region: CSASHRSTGPYEQYF. The CDR3 nucleotides are TGCAGTGCTTCCCACCGGTCTACCGGGCCCTACGAGCAGTACTTC.

This clonotype was seen at least ten times. V gene TRBV4-3 combines with J gene TRBJ2-1, with 9 bases matching TRBD2. The CDR3 spans 18 residues. Germline loops: CDR1 LGHNA, CDR2 YSLEER. The J segment lost 0 bases and the V segment lost 1 base, leaving 7 bases of the junction unmatched. CDR3 protein: CASSQAGIAGASYNEQFF. The CDR3 nucleotides read TGCGCCAGCAGCCAAGCGGGGATAGCGGGAGCCTCCTACAATGAGCAGTTCTTC.

This clonotype occurred many times. The chain recombines TRBV7-8 with TRBJ2-3; TRBD1 aligns across 9 bases. With 5 bases clipped from V and 6 bases from J, the junction kept 12 bases outside the gene matches. The CDR3 is 16 residues long. Germline V gene sequence: CDR1 SGHVS, CDR2 FQNEAQ. The CDR3 reads CASSPQRTGAEDTQYF. DNA for the CDR3: TGTGCCAGCAGCCCCCAAAGGACAGGGGCAGAGGATACGCAGTATTTT.

This chain links TRBV20-1 with TRBJ2-1; 13 bases line up with TRBD2. The CDR3 runs 19 residues. Germline CDR1 is DFQATT and CDR2 is SNEGSKA (reference sequence). The ends lost 5 bases at V and 4 bases at J; junction bases unmatched: 17. CDR3 DNA: TGCAGTGCTCCCCGGACTAGCGGGGGACCGTCTTACCTATACAATGAGCAGTTCTTC. This translates into CSAPRTSGGPSYLYNEQFF.

This clonotype showed up many times. The chain employs TRBV7-9 and TRBJ1-1; 7 nucleotides match TRBD1. Unmatched junction bases numbered 10, after V lost 5 bases and J lost 4 bases. The CDR3 runs to 15 residues. CDR1 SEHNR and CDR2 FQNEAQ come from the germline V gene (reference sequence). The CDR3 spells CASSQGQGVSTEAFF. DNA for the CDR3: TGTGCCAGCAGCCAAGGTCAGGGGGTGAGCACTGAAGCTTTCTTT.

This clonotype has at least ten counts. The rearrangement joins TRBV20-1 to TRBJ1-1; TRBD1 matches 7 bases. The germline V gene has CDR1 DFQATT and CDR2 SNEGSKA (reference sequence). V was pared by 0 bases and J by 0 bases, with 1 base of the junction left unmatched. This CDR3 spans 14 amino acids. CDR3 sequence: CSARDGTVNTEAFF. The CDR3 nucleotides are TGCAGTGCTAGAGATGGGACAGTGAACACTGAAGCTTTCTTT.

This clonotype came up many times. V gene TRBV5-6 combines with J gene TRBJ2-3; D is possibly TRBD1 (5 bases). CDR1 and CDR2 from the germline V gene are SGHDT and YYEEEE. The CDR3 length is 13 residues. The V gene lost 2 bases and the J gene lost 3 bases, with 7 bases spanning the gap. The CDR3 nucleotides are TGTGCCAGCAGCTTCCAGGGTACAGATACGCAGTATTTT. It specifies CASSFQGTDTQYF.

This clonotype was found many times. The rearrangement links TRBV12-3 or TRBV12-4 to TRBJ2-5, with TRBD2 matching 9 bases. The CDR3 contains 15 residues. The V and J ends lost 5 bases and 6 bases, in that order; junction bases with no gene match: 10. The DNA of the CDR3 is TGTGCCAGCAGTCAACCCGGGACTAGCAGTCAGACCCAGTACTTC. Amino acid sequence: CASSQPGTSSQTQYF.

This clonotype came up a few times. The J gene is TRBJ2-2, the V gene TRBV5-1; 14 bases are a match to TRBD2. V was pared by 4 bases and J by 1 base, with 3 bases of the junction left unmatched. Germline V gives CDR1 SGHRS, CDR2 YFSETQ. The CDR3 runs 17 residues. CDR3 region: CASSVGTSGRNTGELFF. DNA of the CDR3: TGCGCCAGCAGCGTTGGGACTAGCGGGAGGAACACCGGGGAGCTGTTTTTT.

This clonotype was seen ten or more times. This chain connects TRBV10-3 to TRBJ2-7; TRBD2 aligns across 14 bases. CDR3 length: 14 amino acids. Trimming at V came to 8 bases and at J to 5 bases, leaving 5 bases not matched to a gene. CDR1 and CDR2 from the germline V gene are ENHRY and SYGVKD. CDR3 nucleotides: TGTGCCATCGGACTAGCGGGAGGTGGCCACGAGCAGTACTTC. It specifies CAIGLAGGGHEQYF.

This clonotype was observed many times. The chain has TRBV20-1 and TRBJ2-4, with D tentatively TRBD1 or TRBD2 (5 bases each). Germline CDR1 reads DFQATT; CDR2 reads SNEGSKA (reference sequence). Trimming took off 6 bases at V and 6 bases at J, with 42 bases between the two ends. The CDR3 runs 22 residues. The CDR3 is CSATGYHRGLPYPYESRNIQYF. CDR3 nucleotide sequence: TGCAGTGCCACGGGATACCACCGGGGCTTGCCTTATCCCTACGAATCGCGAAACATTCAGTACTTC.

This clonotype appeared many times. V is TRBV29-1 and J is TRBJ1-1, with D possibly TRBD1 on 6 matching bases. Germline CDR1 and CDR2: SQVTM and ANQGSEA. The CDR3 consists of 13 residues. V lost 7 bases, J lost 2 bases, and 14 bases lay in between. As DNA, the CDR3 is TGCAGCGCTGTACAGGGTGGTAACACTGAAGCTTTCTTT. Translated, it gives CSAVQGGNTEAFF.

This clonotype came up many times. A much larger clone is a single base away; this may be a read error. This CDR3 fails to terminate in the conserved phenylalanine or tryptophan, so it likely reflects a read error. The CDR3 nucleotides are TGCGCCAGCAGCCAAGAAAGGACTTCTCCGTCCCACGAGCAGTACTGC. It is translated as CASSQERTSPSHEQYC. This sequence joins TRBV4-3 and TRBJ2-7; D is perhaps TRBD2 (5 bases). Germline CDR1 and CDR2: LGHNA and YSLEER. Trimming cost V 0 bases and J 5 bases, with 17 bases left between them. CDR3 length: 16 residues.

This clonotype was picked up many times. The V and J genes are TRBV7-3 and TRBJ2-1, with TRBD2 matching 15 bases. The trim removed 5 bases at V and 4 bases at J, leaving 6 bases unmatched. Germline V gives CDR1 SGHTA, CDR2 FQGTGA. This CDR3 has 17 amino acids. The CDR3 protein is CASSPPGTSGRYNEQFF. The CDR3 DNA reads TGTGCCAGCAGCCCACCCGGGACTAGCGGGAGGTACAATGAGCAGTTCTTC.